Each of the 7 T cell receptor beta chains below was sequenced from the same sample in a study of long-term antiretroviral therapy in people with HIV. Samples were assayed with immunoSEQ v3.0 at survey level. Data came from immunoSEQ multiplex PCR; TCRdb stores just in-frame clones and leaves some out. The sample carries about 38,000 clones, 75% to 90% recorded once. This specimen consisted of unsorted PBMCs, obtained 1.5 years after starting antiretroviral therapy. The receptors were gathered from a man between 18 and 35 years old with HIV.

CDR3 sequence reads: CASSLTGTGPGNTIYF. For the CDR3, the DNA is TGTGCCAGCAGTTTAACCGGGACAGGGCCTGGAAACACCATATATTTT. The chain joins TRBV27 to TRBJ1-3, with 9 bases fitting TRBD1. The CDR3 has 16 amino acids. V lost 2 bases to trimming and J lost 2 bases; unmatched junction nucleotides: 4. Per germline, CDR1 MNHEY and CDR2 SMNVEV (reference sequence).

The V gene is TRBV27, the J gene TRBJ1-5, with 7 bases aligning to TRBD1. Trimming cost V 6 bases and J 7 bases; bases outside gene matches: 12. This CDR3 is built from 15 residues. Per germline, CDR1 MNHEY and CDR2 SMNVEV (reference sequence). Here the CDR3 DNA reads TGTGCCAGCAGACCGAAAGGACAGGTCGGGCAGCCCCAGCATTTT. The encoded protein is CASRPKGQVGQPQHF.

The chain uses TRBV29-1 and TRBJ1-1, with D uncertain. V lost 6 bases and J 3 bases, leaving 11 bases between the germline ends. The V gene's germline CDR1 is SQVTM and CDR2 ANQGSEA. The CDR3 spans 12 residues. Here the CDR3 reads CSVGAGDTEAFF. In DNA, the CDR3 is TGCAGCGTGGGCGCCGGTGACACTGAAGCTTTCTTT.

The J gene is TRBJ1-2, the V gene TRBV4-2; TRBD1 matches 7 bases. CDR1 and CDR2 from the germline V gene are LGHNA and YNFKEQ. The CDR3 has 15 amino acids. Unmatched junction bases numbered 7, after V lost 3 bases and J lost 3 bases. For the CDR3, the DNA is TGTGCCAGCAGCCATCCAGGGGGGTTGGACTATGGCTACACCTTC. It codes for CASSHPGGLDYGYTF.

The chain links TRBV18 to TRBJ2-7; D might be TRBD1 (6 bases). The CDR3 spans 15 residues. Between the trimmed V and J ends, which lost 3 bases and 5 bases, there was a span of 17 bases. The germline V gene encodes CDR1 KGHSH and CDR2 LQKENI. Here the CDR3 reads CASSPKPGVLNEQYF. The CDR3 DNA reads TGTGCCAGCTCACCGAAGCCAGGGGTTTTGAACGAGCAGTACTTC.

The chain is built from TRBV4-3 and TRBJ2-2, with D possibly being TRBD1 or TRBD2 (5 bases each). CDR1 LGHNA and CDR2 YSLEER come from the germline V gene. V dropped 4 bases and J dropped 4 bases, with 19 bases sitting between them. The CDR3 extends over 17 amino acids. CDR3 DNA: TGCGCCAGCAGCCGCCTCTCTGGGGCTAGCAGCACCGGGGAGCTGTTTTTT. This encodes CASSRLSGASSTGELFF.

This sequence joins TRBV9 and TRBJ2-7; D remains ambiguous. V was clipped by 4 bases and J by 1 base, with 18 bases between them. The length of the CDR3 is 16 residues. Germline V gene data show CDR1 as SGDLS and CDR2 as YYNGEE. The CDR3 is CASSPAAGFQSYEQYF. In nucleotides, the CDR3 is TGTGCCAGCAGCCCCGCAGCCGGGTTTCAATCCTACGAGCAGTACTTC.